A selection of T cell receptor beta chains follows, all from one sample in a study of blood T cell repertoires in COVID-19. Profiling relied on immunoSEQ multiplex PCR, and the TCRdb table lists in-frame clones only, not all of them. The sample shows more than 100,000 clones, roughly 87% of them seen only once. The source material was peripheral blood. These TCRs come from a human donor in a cohort sampled during active COVID-19. Both conserved end residues are part of each CDR3. Each record gives: V gene, D gene, clone size, J gene, CDR3 DNA, CDR3 protein. D genes are given only for firm matches. Only part of the rows carry a size: once, few, many, or a class if the clone is expanded.

v_gene: TRBV3-1/TRBV3-2
d_gene: .
abundance: .
j_gene: TRBJ1-4
CDR3nt: TGTGCCAGCAGCCAAGTAGGGAGGCAGTTTGAAAAACTGTTTTTT
CDR3aa: CASSQVGRQFEKLFF

v_gene: TRBV27
d_gene: TRBD2
abundance: .
j_gene: TRBJ2-7
CDR3nt: TGTGCCAGCAGTTTGTGGGCTAGCGGGGCCACCTACGAGCAGTACTTC
CDR3aa: CASSLWASGATYEQYF

v_gene: TRBV5-1
d_gene: .
abundance: .
j_gene: TRBJ2-1
CDR3nt: TGCGCCAGCAGCTTGGCCGGCGGCCGCTCCTACAATGAGCAGTTCTTC
CDR3aa: CASSLAGGRSYNEQFF

v_gene: TRBV27
d_gene: TRBD1
abundance: once
j_gene: TRBJ2-2
CDR3nt: TGTGCCAGCAGTTTAGGGACAGTAATGGGGGCCGGGGAGCTGTTTTTT
CDR3aa: CASSLGTVMGAGELFF

v_gene: TRBV19
d_gene: .
abundance: .
j_gene: TRBJ2-1
CDR3nt: TGTGCCAGTAGTATATCACAGGGCTCCTACAATGAGCAGTTCTTC
CDR3aa: CASSISQGSYNEQFF

v_gene: TRBV7-9
d_gene: TRBD2
abundance: few
j_gene: TRBJ2-1
CDR3nt: TGTGCCAGCAGCTCAGAACTAGCGTTGTCCTACAATGAGCAGTTCTTC
CDR3aa: CASSSELALSYNEQFF

v_gene: TRBV10-3
d_gene: TRBD2
abundance: once
j_gene: TRBJ2-2
CDR3nt: TGTGCCACGATAGCGGGAGGGCTCACCGGGGAGCTGTTTTTT
CDR3aa: CATIAGGLTGELFF

v_gene: TRBV5-1
d_gene: TRBD2
abundance: .
j_gene: TRBJ2-7
CDR3nt: TGCGCCAGCAGCGATCCTTCGGGGGGCTACGAGCAGTACTTC
CDR3aa: CASSDPSGGYEQYF

v_gene: TRBV5-5
d_gene: TRBD1
abundance: .
j_gene: TRBJ1-2
CDR3nt: TGTGCCAGCAGCTTGAATGTCGCAGGGGGTAACTATGGCTACACCTTC
CDR3aa: CASSLNVAGGNYGYTF

v_gene: TRBV29-1
d_gene: TRBD1
abundance: once
j_gene: TRBJ2-7
CDR3nt: TGCAGCGTCGAGGGCGTGGAGGACAGGGGAAATTACGAGCAGTACTTC
CDR3aa: CSVEGVEDRGNYEQYF